This T cell receptor (beta chain) was captured by sequencing in a study of blood T cell repertoires in COVID-19 (TCRdb year 2020). In terms of the full investigation: Samples from collaborators originated in the United States, Italy and Spain and spanned both the acute and convalescent phases of COVID-19. Subjects who had been exposed to COVID-19, were actively infected with it, or had recovered from it provided the deeply sampled blood TCRbeta repertoires that made up the dataset. Where available, HLA class I and class II types were taken from metadata supplied by the sample provider and were not determined by assay-based typing. Samples were obtained from the ongoing ImmuneRACE study (first 160 participants) and from some 1,300 subjects provided by 6 global collaborators. Sample metadata almost always included a de-identified subject ID, COVID-19 status, age in years and sex. The repertoires were made available in a free public database intended to serve as a resource for research on the immune response to SARS-CoV-2. The prospective study material was composed of cDNA or gDNA derived from T cells, B-cell-depleted T cells, or PBMCs.

What the authors observed across the whole study: The quantity of clinical and demographic metadata differed by source and by participant and was supplied without curation.

In the prospective study, participants were roughly 18 to 89 years old, resided in around 25 geographic areas of the United States, and were enrolled through a virtual design. In the prospective study, participants were assigned to cohorts based on the clinical history participants reported in a screening survey and a study questionnaire. A participant counted as exposed if, within 2 weeks of entering the study, that participant had been in contact with someone who had a PCR-confirmed or clinician-diagnosed COVID-19 case. In the prospective study, mobile phlebotomists collected whole blood, serum and a nasopharyngeal or oropharyngeal swab from each participant. Over a roughly 2-month period, participants in the prospective study had the option of providing additional blood draws and questionnaires. Before DNA extraction, prospective study blood samples were shipped either frozen or at room temperature.

TCRbeta CDR3 regions were amplified from genomic DNA by means of the immunoSEQ Assay, a bias-controlled multiplex PCR. Per the original workflow: Within the assay, amplification of reference gene primers was used to estimate how many nucleated cells each sample contained. To quantify the absolute abundance of each unique TCRbeta CDR3 rearrangement, sequence reads were collapsed and filtered. For each sample, productive Simpson clonality was calculated as the square root of Simpson's diversity index over productive rearrangements. The table was pulled from immuneACCESS by TCRdb, which kept in-frame rearrangements only. Such tables lose some clones; where checked, under half of the loss comes from unresolved V genes, and the rest has no known cause. The V and J calls and clone size come from that table; D and trimming were worked out from the DNA. The sample data list approximately 300,000 clones, and roughly 85% of these were observed just once. The top ten constitute over 1.5% of the sample.

About this clone itself: Its antigen is currently not known. The input lacks base qualities; no much larger clone sits a single base away.

The clonotype was recovered from a woman aged 25 to 39 who had been exposed to COVID-19. Sequences were obtained from PBMCs or T cells enriched from blood (not recorded which).

The DNA sequence is as follows: TGTGCCAGCAGCCAAACTGACAGGCACACCGGGGAGCTGTTTTTT. Translated, this gives CASSQTDRHTGELFF. The chain is made from TRBV9 and TRBJ2-2, and perhaps TRBD1 as D gene, on 6 matching bases. V lost 4 bases and J lost 3 bases; the stretch between them is 13 bases long. The CDR3 goes from the cysteine to the phenylalanine over 15 residues. Only CDR3 DNA is held: 45 bases, read in frame from base 1. CDR1 and CDR2, per the germline V gene, are SGDLS and YYNGEE. Full variable domain (CDR3 extended with the reference TRBV9 and TRBJ2-2 proteins): DSGVTQTPKHLITATGQRVTLRCSPRSGDLSVYWYQQSLDQGLQFLIQYYNGEERAKGNILERFSAQQFPDLHSELNLSSLELGDSALYFCASSQTDRHTGELFFGEGSRLTVL.